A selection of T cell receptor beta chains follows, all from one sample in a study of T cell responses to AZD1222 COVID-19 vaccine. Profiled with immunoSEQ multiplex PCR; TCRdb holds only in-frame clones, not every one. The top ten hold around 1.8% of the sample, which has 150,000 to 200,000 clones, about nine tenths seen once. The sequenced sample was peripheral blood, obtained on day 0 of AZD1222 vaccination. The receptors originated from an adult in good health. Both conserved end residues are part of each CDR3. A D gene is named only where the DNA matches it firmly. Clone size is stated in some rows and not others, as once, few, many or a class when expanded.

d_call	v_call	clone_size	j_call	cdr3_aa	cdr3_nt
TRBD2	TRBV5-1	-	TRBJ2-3	CASSTKGLAGADTQYF	TGCGCCAGCAGCACGAAAGGGCTAGCGGGAGCAGATACGCAGTATTTT
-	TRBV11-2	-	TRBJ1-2	CASSLGGRSREGYTF	TGTGCCAGCAGCTTAGGGGGGCGAAGCCGGGAGGGCTACACCTTC
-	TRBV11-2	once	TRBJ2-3	CASRRRGIRTDTQYF	TGTGCCAGCAGGCGTCGGGGGATCCGCACAGATACGCAGTATTTT
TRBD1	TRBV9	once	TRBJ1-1	CASSVTGGTEAFF	TGTGCCAGCAGCGTCACAGGGGGCACTGAAGCTTTCTTT
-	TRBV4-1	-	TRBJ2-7	CASSQDLGGYEQYF	TGCGCCAGCAGCCAAGATTTGGGGGGATACGAGCAGTACTTC
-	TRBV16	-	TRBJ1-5	CASSPVVVSGNQPQHF	TGTGCCAGCAGTCCAGTGGTGGTGTCGGGCAATCAGCCCCAGCATTTT
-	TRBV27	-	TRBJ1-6	CASSRPGGFYNSPLHF	TGTGCCAGCAGCCGACCGGGGGGTTTTTATAATTCACCCCTCCACTTT
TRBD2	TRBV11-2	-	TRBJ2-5	CASSDLLAGGQETQYF	TGTGCCAGCAGCGACCTACTAGCGGGGGGCCAAGAGACCCAGTACTTC
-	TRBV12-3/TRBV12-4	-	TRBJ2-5	CASSLEVSQYF	TGTGCCAGCAGTCTTGAGGTGTCCCAGTACTTC
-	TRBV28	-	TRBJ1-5	CASSLLGGSNQPQHF	TGTGCCAGCAGTTTATTGGGAGGGAGCAATCAGCCCCAGCATTTT
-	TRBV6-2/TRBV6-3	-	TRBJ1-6	CASSDLPLVGSPLHF	TGTGCCAGCAGCGACTTACCTTTGGTGGGGTCACCCCTCCACTTT
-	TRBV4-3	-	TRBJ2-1	CASSPSGVGDNEQFF	TGCGCCAGCAGCCCATCGGGCGTCGGAGACAATGAGCAGTTCTTC
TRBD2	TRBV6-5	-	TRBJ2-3	CASSYGGGTTDTQYF	TGTGCCAGCAGTTACGGCGGGGGGACCACAGATACGCAGTATTTT
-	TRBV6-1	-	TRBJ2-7	CASSEYRAEQYF	TGTGCCAGCAGTGAATATCGGGCCGAGCAGTACTTC
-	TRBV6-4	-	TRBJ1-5	CASRLSRNQPQHF	TGTGCCAGCAGACTCTCAAGGAATCAGCCCCAGCATTTT
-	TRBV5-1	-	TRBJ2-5	CASSLVSGETQYF	TGCGCCAGCAGCTTGGTTTCGGGGGAGACCCAGTACTTC
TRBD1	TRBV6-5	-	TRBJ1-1	CASRTGGSGNTEAFF	TGTGCCTCCCGAACAGGGGGCTCGGGGAACACTGAAGCTTTCTTT
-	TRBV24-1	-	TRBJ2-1	CATSGGKGTYNEQFF	TGTGCCACCAGTGGGGGAAAGGGGACCTACAATGAGCAGTTCTTC
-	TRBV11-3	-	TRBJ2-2	CASSLHYPPRYTGELFF	TGTGCCAGCAGCTTACATTACCCCCCACGGTACACCGGGGAGCTGTTTTTT
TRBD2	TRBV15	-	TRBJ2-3	CATSRGGLAGVADTQYF	TGTGCCACCAGCAGAGGGGGACTAGCGGGAGTAGCAGATACGCAGTATTTT
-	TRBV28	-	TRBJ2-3	CASSLSPDRPSTDTQYF	TGTGCCAGCAGTTTATCTCCCGACAGGCCTAGCACAGATACGCAGTATTTT
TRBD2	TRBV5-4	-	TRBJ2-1	CASSVGSGRGSESEQFF	TGTGCCAGCAGCGTGGGTAGCGGGAGGGGGAGTGAGAGTGAGCAGTTCTTC
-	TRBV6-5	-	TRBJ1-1	CASSLLVTVNTEAFF	TGTGCCAGCAGTCTACTTGTTACGGTGAACACTGAAGCTTTCTTT
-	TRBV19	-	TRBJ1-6	CASSIRGPNSPLHF	TGTGCCAGTAGTATCAGGGGTCCCAATTCACCCCTCCACTTT
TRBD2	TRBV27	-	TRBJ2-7	CASSLSSGEEGEQYF	TGTGCCAGCAGTTTATCTAGCGGGGAAGAAGGGGAGCAGTACTTC
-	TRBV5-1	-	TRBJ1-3	CASSRAFSGNTIYF	TGCGCCAGCAGCCGGGCCTTCTCTGGAAACACCATATATTTT
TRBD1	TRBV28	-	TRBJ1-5	CASSFGDRGSNQPQHF	TGTGCCAGCAGTTTTGGAGACAGGGGCAGCAATCAGCCCCAGCATTTT
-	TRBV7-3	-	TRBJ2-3	CASCGHETRPTDTQYF	TGTGCCAGCTGTGGGCACGAGACGCGGCCCACAGATACGCAGTATTTT
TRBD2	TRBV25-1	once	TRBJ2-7	CASSEASGGSYEQYF	TGTGCCAGCAGTGAAGCCTCGGGAGGGTCGTACGAGCAGTACTTC
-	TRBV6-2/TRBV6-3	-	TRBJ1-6	CASSYGGKGSPLHF	TGTGCCAGCAGTTACGGGGGAAAGGGTTCACCCCTCCACTTT
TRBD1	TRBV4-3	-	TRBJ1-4	CASSQELYGTGSEKLFF	TGCGCCAGCAGCCAAGAATTATACGGGACAGGGTCTGAAAAACTGTTTTTT
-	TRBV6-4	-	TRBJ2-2	CASGDREAGELFF	TGTGCCAGCGGCGACAGGGAGGCCGGGGAGCTGTTTTTT
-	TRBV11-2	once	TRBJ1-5	CASSLAANQPQHF	TGTGCCAGCAGCTTAGCGGCTAATCAGCCCCAGCATTTT
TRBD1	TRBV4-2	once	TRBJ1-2	CASSQSQGGLKNYGYTF	TGTGCCAGCAGCCAAAGTCAGGGGGGCCTAAAGAACTATGGCTACACCTTC
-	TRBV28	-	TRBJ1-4	CAGGWGEKLFF	TGTGCCGGGGGATGGGGTGAAAAACTGTTTTTT
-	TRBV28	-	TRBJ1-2	CASLSLRPRERLYGYTF	TGTGCCAGCCTCAGTTTGCGGCCCAGGGAGAGACTCTATGGCTACACCTTC
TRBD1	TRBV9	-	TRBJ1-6	CASSAQGVHNSPLHF	TGTGCCAGCAGCGCTCAGGGGGTACATAATTCACCCCTCCACTTT
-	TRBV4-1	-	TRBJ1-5	CASSQGWATGQPQHF	TGCGCCAGCAGCCAAGGTTGGGCCACCGGTCAGCCCCAGCATTTT
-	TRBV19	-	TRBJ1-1	CASTSTGGATEAFF	TGTGCCAGTACCTCCACGGGGGGCGCCACTGAAGCTTTCTTT
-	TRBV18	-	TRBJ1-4	CASSPWQRNEKLFF	TGTGCCAGCTCACCTTGGCAGCGCAATGAAAAACTGTTTTTT
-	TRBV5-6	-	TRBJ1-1	CASSLGIAVNTEAFF	TGTGCCAGCAGCTTGGGGATTGCGGTGAACACTGAAGCTTTCTTT
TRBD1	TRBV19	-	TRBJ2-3	CASSDPGTESTDTQYF	TGTGCCAGTAGTGATCCCGGGACAGAGAGCACAGATACGCAGTATTTT
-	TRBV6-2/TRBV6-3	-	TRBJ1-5	CASSPVQDNQPQHF	TGTGCCAGCAGCCCCGTACAGGACAATCAGCCCCAGCATTTT
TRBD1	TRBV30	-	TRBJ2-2	CAWTMDRVSNTGELFF	TGTGCCTGGACGATGGACAGGGTCTCGAACACCGGGGAGCTGTTTTTT
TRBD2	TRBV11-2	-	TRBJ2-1	CASRGIGGLAFNEQFF	TGTGCCAGCAGAGGTATAGGGGGACTAGCGTTTAATGAGCAGTTCTTC
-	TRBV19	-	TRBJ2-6	CASSIGGGSGANVLTF	TGTGCCAGTAGTATAGGAGGGGGTTCTGGGGCCAACGTCCTGACTTTC
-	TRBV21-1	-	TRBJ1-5	CASSKLSDLYSNQPQHF	TGTGCCAGCAGCAAACTCTCGGACTTGTATAGCAATCAGCCCCAGCATTTT
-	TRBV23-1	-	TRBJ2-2	CASSLSYTEGLADTGELFF	TGCGCCAGCAGTCTGAGCTATACGGAGGGGTTGGCGGACACCGGGGAGCTGTTTTTT
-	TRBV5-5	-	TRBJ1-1	CASSLRTVSIMNTEAFF	TGTGCCAGCAGCTTAAGGACAGTCTCGATCATGAACACTGAAGCTTTCTTT
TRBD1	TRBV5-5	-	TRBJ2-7	CASNTGDSYEQYF	TGTGCCAGCAACACAGGGGACTCCTACGAGCAGTACTTC
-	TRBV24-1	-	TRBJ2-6	CATSARYGANVLTF	TGTGCCACCAGTGCCCGGTATGGGGCCAACGTCCTGACTTTC
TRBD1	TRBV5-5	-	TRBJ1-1	CASSLDRGRKVRTEAFF	TGTGCCAGCAGCTTGGACAGGGGGCGTAAGGTCCGGACTGAAGCTTTCTTT
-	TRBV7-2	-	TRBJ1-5	CASSELRGSGQPQHF	TGTGCCAGCAGCGAACTTCGGGGAAGCGGACAGCCCCAGCATTTT
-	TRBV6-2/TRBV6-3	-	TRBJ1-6	CASSYPPPQLNSPLHF	TGTGCCAGCAGTTACCCCCCCCCGCAGCTAAATTCACCCCTCCACTTT
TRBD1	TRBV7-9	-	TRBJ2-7	CASSSTTGQGYEQYF	TGTGCCAGCAGCTCCACTACGGGACAGGGTTACGAGCAGTACTTC
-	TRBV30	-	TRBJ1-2	CAWSVLGSPRPLNYGYTF	TGTGCCTGGAGTGTTCTCGGGAGTCCACGCCCCCTTAACTATGGCTACACCTTC
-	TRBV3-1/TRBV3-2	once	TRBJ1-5	CASSQDPSQPQHF	TGTGCCAGCAGCCAAGATCCCTCCCAGCCCCAGCATTTT
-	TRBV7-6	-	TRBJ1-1	CASSLGVLGGTEAFF	TGTGCCAGCAGCTTGGGGGTGCTGGGGGGCACTGAAGCTTTCTTT
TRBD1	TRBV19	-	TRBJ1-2	CASSLILQGASIYGYTF	TGTGCCAGTAGTCTGATACTCCAGGGGGCGAGTATCTATGGCTACACCTTC